This is a list of T cell receptor beta chains from one sample in a study of OX40 agonist ivuxolimab in advanced cancers. Method: immunoSEQ multiplex PCR; TCRdb's copy keeps in-frame clones and lacks some. Of tens of thousands of clones in the sample, around 91% were seen once. The specimen was CD4+ or CD8+ T cells sorted from blood, collected in a trial of the OX40 agonist ivuxolimab. Receptor source: an adult with an advanced solid tumor such as melanoma, head and neck, liver or kidney cancer. The conserved cysteine and the conserved F or W are not part of the CDR3 here.

j_gene: TRBJ2-4; v_gene: TRBV9; CDR3aa: ASSGQGSDIQY
j_gene: TRBJ1-1; v_gene: TRBV27; CDR3aa: ASSLSTNTEAF
j_gene: TRBJ2-2; v_gene: TRBV6-5; CDR3aa: ASSPDRTNTGELF
j_gene: TRBJ2-1; v_gene: TRBV2; CDR3aa: ALIPGSEGIYNEQF
j_gene: TRBJ2-3; v_gene: TRBV7-9; CDR3aa: ASSLESTDTQY
j_gene: TRBJ2-1; v_gene: TRBV4-2; CDR3aa: ASSQGTAGGYNEQF
j_gene: TRBJ2-7; v_gene: TRBV27; CDR3aa: ASSWGQTYEQY
j_gene: TRBJ2-7; v_gene: TRBV28; CDR3aa: ASSFGLRVIPEQY
j_gene: TRBJ1-1; v_gene: TRBV2; CDR3aa: ASSEARGTDTEAF
j_gene: TRBJ1-3; v_gene: TRBV7-2; CDR3aa: ASSLVWARVSGNTIY
j_gene: TRBJ2-1; v_gene: TRBV7-9; CDR3aa: ASSGLLAGRDNEQF
j_gene: TRBJ1-3; v_gene: TRBV28; CDR3aa: ASSPIAGNTIY
j_gene: TRBJ2-1; v_gene: TRBV11-3; CDR3aa: ASSPAHRGNEQF
j_gene: TRBJ2-5; v_gene: TRBV7-6; CDR3aa: ASSLNARELRY
j_gene: TRBJ2-1; v_gene: TRBV16; CDR3aa: ASSRDSAGDNEQF
j_gene: TRBJ2-7; v_gene: TRBV28; CDR3aa: ASRSGSSYEQY
j_gene: TRBJ2-1; v_gene: TRBV5-8; CDR3aa: ASSLVGPNYNEQF
j_gene: TRBJ2-1; v_gene: TRBV7-3; CDR3aa: ASSSDLWETYNEQF
j_gene: TRBJ2-7; v_gene: TRBV7-9; CDR3aa: ASSSLSGFSYEQY
j_gene: TRBJ1-4; v_gene: TRBV28; CDR3aa: ASAPYPEKLF
j_gene: TRBJ2-1; v_gene: TRBV7-3; CDR3aa: ASSIGTSGYNEQF
j_gene: TRBJ1-2; v_gene: TRBV9; CDR3aa: ASIPGPPLNYGYT
j_gene: TRBJ2-3; v_gene: TRBV28; CDR3aa: ASSLGTEGWDTQY
j_gene: TRBJ2-7; v_gene: TRBV9; CDR3aa: ASSADGPGDPAYEQY
j_gene: TRBJ2-7; v_gene: TRBV7-3; CDR3aa: ASSLNAGGDEQY
j_gene: TRBJ2-3; v_gene: TRBV15; CDR3aa: ATSIAWDTQY
j_gene: TRBJ2-3; v_gene: TRBV10-3; CDR3aa: AISARQADYSGTDTQY
j_gene: TRBJ2-5; v_gene: TRBV11-2; CDR3aa: ASSMQGAPETQY